This TCR beta chain was identified in a study of identifying expanded T cells in peripheral blood. Study-level findings and limits: About 1.2 clones differed between technical replicates, versus around 16 and 19 over time. Variance in clone template counts between approximately 2-week samples significantly increased with total template count across all healthy donors.

Collection occurred without any documented infections or immune events in donors. Here immunoSEQ multiplex PCR was the method, and the copy in TCRdb shows in-frame clones only, minus some. The sample includes 100,000 or so clones, 88% of them seen just once. Germline lookup yields CDR1 SGHVS and CDR2 FNYEAQ. Trimming shortened V by 1 base and J by 4 bases, and 11 bases separated the two germline ends. The CDR3 length is 15 residues. Remarks on this clone: Antigen: not known.

This receptor was taken from a person aged 18 to 70 in good health. Sequences were obtained from blood. The chain combines TRBV7-6 with TRBJ1-5, with D unclear. In DNA, the CDR3 is TGTGCCAGCAGCTTAGGGTCGGACCTAAATCAGCCCCAGCATTTT. Protein product: CASSLGSDLNQPQHF.